Sequencing of this T cell receptor beta chain was carried out in a study of cytomegalovirus exposure and HLA in healthy donors. Comment on this clone: The antigen remains undetermined.

A multiplex PCR was run with 60 Vbeta primers and 13 Jbeta primers. Assay: immunoSEQ multiplex PCR; the TCRdb copy retains only in-frame clones and omits some. Altogether about 120,000 clones are present, roughly four fifths being singletons, with the ten largest covering around 1.5%. Overall study results and limits: As was reported, the classifier diagnosed cytomegalovirus status with high specificity and sensitivity.

This sequence originates from a woman younger than 35 in good health and CMV-seronegative. The specimen sequenced was PBMCs.

CDR3 in DNA: TGTGCCAGCAAGTCTAGGGGTATCCATGGCTACACCTTC. Protein: CASKSRGIHGYTF. This chain joins TRBV6-1 and TRBJ1-2; perhaps TRBD1 as D (5 bases). This CDR3 comprises 13 residues. From germline, CDR1 is MNHNS and CDR2 SASEGT. V was pared by 7 bases and J by 6 bases, with 15 bases between.